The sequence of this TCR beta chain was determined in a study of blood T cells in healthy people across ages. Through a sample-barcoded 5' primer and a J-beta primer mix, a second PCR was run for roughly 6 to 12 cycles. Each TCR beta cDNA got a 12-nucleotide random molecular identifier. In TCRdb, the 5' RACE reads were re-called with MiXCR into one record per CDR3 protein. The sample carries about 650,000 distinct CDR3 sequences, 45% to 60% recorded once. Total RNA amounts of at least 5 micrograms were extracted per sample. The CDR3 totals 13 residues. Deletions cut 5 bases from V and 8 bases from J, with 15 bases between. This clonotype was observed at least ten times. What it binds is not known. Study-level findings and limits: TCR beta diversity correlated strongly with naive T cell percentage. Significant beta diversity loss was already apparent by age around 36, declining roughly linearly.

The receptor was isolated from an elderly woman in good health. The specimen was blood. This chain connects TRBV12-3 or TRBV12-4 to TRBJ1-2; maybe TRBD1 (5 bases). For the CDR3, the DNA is TGTGCCAGCAGTAGATTAGGGGTGGAAGGCTACACCTTC. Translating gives CASSRLGVEGYTF.